This paragraph reports one TCR beta chain. Antigen: not known. The sample belongs to a study of memory CD4+ T cells and cytomegalovirus serostatus. Study findings and constraints: Median bootstrapped AUC for CMV status was roughly 0.95 originally, around 0.91 US-trained.

In the study's own analysis: After removing out-of-frame reads, around 2 million distinct TCRbeta sequences remained. TCRdb's table, derived via immunoSEQ multiplex PCR, lists solely in-frame clones and lacks some. The D gene and trimming were derived from the DNA, and the V and J assignments and clone size from that table. The repertoire holds more than 50,000 clones, with about 73% as singletons. The CDR3 spans 14 residues. The V gene's germline CDR1 is SGDLS and CDR2 YYNGEE. V dropped 0 bases and J dropped 3 bases, with 9 bases sitting between them. The sort gate was single viable CD3+CD4+CD8-CD45RO+ cells for memory CD4+ T cells.

The chain has TRBV9 and TRBJ1-2; no clear D gene. This clonotype was obtained from an adult in good health and CMV-seronegative. The sample was memory CD4+ T cells from blood. The CDR3, as DNA: TGTGCCAGCAGCGTAGCCCGGGTGGACTATGGCTACACCTTC. It translates to CASSVARVDYGYTF.